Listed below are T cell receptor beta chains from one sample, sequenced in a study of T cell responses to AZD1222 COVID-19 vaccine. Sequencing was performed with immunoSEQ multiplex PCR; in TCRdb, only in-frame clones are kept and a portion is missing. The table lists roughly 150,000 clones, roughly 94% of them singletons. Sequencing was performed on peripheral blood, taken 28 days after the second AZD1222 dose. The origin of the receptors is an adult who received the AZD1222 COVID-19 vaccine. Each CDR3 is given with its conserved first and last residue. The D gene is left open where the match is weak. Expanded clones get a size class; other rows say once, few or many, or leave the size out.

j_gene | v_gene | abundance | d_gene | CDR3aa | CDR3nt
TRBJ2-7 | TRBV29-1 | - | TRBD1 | CSAQGVESYEQYF | TGCAGCGCCCAGGGGGTTGAATCCTACGAGCAGTACTTC
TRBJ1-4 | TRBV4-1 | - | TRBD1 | CASSQDRDREDEKLFF | TGCGCCAGCAGCCAAGATCGGGACAGGGAGGATGAAAAACTGTTTTTT
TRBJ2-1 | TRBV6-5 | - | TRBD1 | CASSSDRGTYNEQFF | TGTGCCAGCAGTTCTGACAGGGGCACCTACAATGAGCAGTTCTTC
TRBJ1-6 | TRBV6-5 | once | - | CASYNSPLHF | TGTGCCAGCTATAATTCACCCCTCCACTTT
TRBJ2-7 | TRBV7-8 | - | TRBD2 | CASSSIAGELGEQYF | TGTGCCAGCAGCTCCATAGCGGGAGAATTAGGCGAGCAGTACTTC
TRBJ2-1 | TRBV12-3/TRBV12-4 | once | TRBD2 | CASSSGIYNEQFF | TGTGCCAGCAGCAGCGGGATCTACAATGAGCAGTTCTTC
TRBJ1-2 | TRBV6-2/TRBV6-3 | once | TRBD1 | CASSYSSTGYGYTF | TGTGCCAGCAGTTACTCGTCGACAGGGTATGGCTACACCTTC
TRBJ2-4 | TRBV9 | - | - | CASSVDGSVQAKNIQYF | TGTGCCAGCAGCGTAGACGGGTCCGTTCAAGCCAAAAACATTCAGTACTTC
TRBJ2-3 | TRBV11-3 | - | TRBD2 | CASSIGLAGGNRCNTQYF | TGTGCCAGCAGCATCGGACTAGCGGGAGGGAACAGATGTAATACGCAGTATTTT
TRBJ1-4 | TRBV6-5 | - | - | CASGTNEKLFF | TGTGCCAGCGGTACCAATGAAAAACTGTTTTTT
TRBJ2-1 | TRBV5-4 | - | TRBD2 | CASSLSSGRAAYNEQFF | TGTGCCAGCAGCTTGTCTAGCGGGAGGGCAGCCTACAATGAGCAGTTCTTC
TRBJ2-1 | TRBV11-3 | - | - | CASSPTQGGLADYNEQFF | TGTGCCAGCAGCCCCACACAGGGGGGCCTAGCGGATTACAATGAGCAGTTCTTC
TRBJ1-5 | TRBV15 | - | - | CATSREPIWDTGGIQPQHF | TGTGCCACCAGCAGAGAACCGATATGGGACACAGGCGGGATTCAGCCCCAGCATTTT
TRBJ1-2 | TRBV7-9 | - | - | CASSPFGEGGYTF | TGTGCCAGCAGCCCATTTGGCGAAGGAGGCTACACCTTC
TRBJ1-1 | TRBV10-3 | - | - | CAISESTPGGTEAFF | TGTGCCATCAGTGAGTCGACTCCGGGCGGAACTGAAGCTTTCTTT
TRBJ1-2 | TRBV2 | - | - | CASRPQGVTIYGYTF | TGTGCCAGCAGGCCACAGGGCGTAACGATCTATGGCTACACCTTC
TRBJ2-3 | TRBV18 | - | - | CASSPRETDTQYF | TGTGCCAGCTCACCAAGGGAGACAGATACGCAGTATTTT
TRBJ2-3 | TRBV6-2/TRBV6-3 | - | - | CASSYWGELKTDTQYF | TGTGCCAGCAGTTACTGGGGGGAGTTGAAAACAGATACGCAGTATTTT
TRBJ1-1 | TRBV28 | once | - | CASSWSRDRVPEAFF | TGTGCCAGCAGTTGGTCCCGGGACCGAGTCCCTGAAGCTTTCTTT
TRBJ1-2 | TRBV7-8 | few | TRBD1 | CASSLARTGVVYGYTF | TGTGCCAGCAGCTTAGCCCGGACAGGGGTAGTCTATGGCTACACCTTC
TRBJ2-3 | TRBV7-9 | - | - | CASSPAFEDTQYF | TGTGCCAGCAGCCCAGCATTCGAAGATACGCAGTATTTT
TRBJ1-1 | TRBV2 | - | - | CASSLDFMEAFF | TGTGCCAGCAGCCTTGACTTTATGGAAGCTTTCTTT
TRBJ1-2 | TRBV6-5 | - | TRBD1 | CASTLSTGVPGYTF | TGTGCCAGCACCCTCAGTACAGGGGTGCCTGGCTACACCTTC
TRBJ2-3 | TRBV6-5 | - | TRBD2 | CASGLSGRSSDTQYF | TGTGCCAGCGGACTTAGCGGGAGGTCGTCAGATACGCAGTATTTT
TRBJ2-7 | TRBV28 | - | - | CASSSPGTRSEQYF | TGTGCCAGCAGTAGTCCGGGAACTAGGTCCGAGCAGTACTTC
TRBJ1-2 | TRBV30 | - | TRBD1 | CAWSFTGTGAYTF | TGTGCCTGGAGTTTTACCGGGACAGGGGCCTACACCTTC
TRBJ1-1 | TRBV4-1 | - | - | CASSQEYTVIGFWAFF | TGCGCCAGCAGCCAAGAATACACAGTGATTGGGTTCTGGGCTTTCTTT
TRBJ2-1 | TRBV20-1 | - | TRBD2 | CSARTSGPLFF | TGCAGTGCTAGGACTAGCGGACCCCTGTTCTTC
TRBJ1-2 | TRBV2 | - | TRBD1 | CASGTGDNYGYTF | TGTGCCAGCGGTACAGGGGATAACTATGGCTACACCTTC
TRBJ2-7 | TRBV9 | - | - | CASSVADDGSSYEQYF | TGTGCCAGCAGCGTAGCTGATGACGGGAGCTCCTACGAGCAGTACTTC
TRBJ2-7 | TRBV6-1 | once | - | CASSEGLSTSKQYF | TGTGCCAGCAGTGAAGGCCTCTCGACTAGTAAGCAGTACTTC
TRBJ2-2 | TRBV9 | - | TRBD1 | CASSVSTTGKNTGELFF | TGTGCCAGCAGCGTGAGTACGACAGGGAAGAACACCGGGGAGCTGTTTTTT
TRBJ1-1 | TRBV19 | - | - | CASSRGEVSTEAFF | TGTGCCAGTAGTAGAGGTGAAGTGAGCACTGAAGCTTTCTTT
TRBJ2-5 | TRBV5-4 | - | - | CASSHGQHIKETQYF | TGTGCCAGCAGTCACGGACAGCACATTAAAGAGACCCAGTACTTC
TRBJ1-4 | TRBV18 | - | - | CASSPRLGAGEKLFF | TGTGCCAGCTCACCACGGTTGGGAGCGGGTGAAAAACTGTTTTTT
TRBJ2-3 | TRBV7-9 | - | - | CASSLGGRPDTQYF | TGTGCCAGCAGCTTAGGGGGGCGGCCAGATACGCAGTATTTT
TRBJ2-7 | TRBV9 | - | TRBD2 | CASSSKGKAGESHEQYF | TGTGCCAGCAGCTCAAAAGGAAAAGCGGGAGAATCCCACGAGCAGTACTTC
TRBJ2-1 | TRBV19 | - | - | CASSIGIHEGNEQFF | TGTGCCAGTAGTATAGGCATACATGAGGGGAATGAGCAGTTCTTC
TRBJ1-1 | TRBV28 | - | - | CASRGRAGAEAFF | TGTGCCAGCAGGGGGCGGGCAGGGGCTGAAGCTTTCTTT
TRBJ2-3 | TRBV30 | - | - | CAWGGASDGTDTQYF | TGTGCCTGGGGGGGGGCTAGCGACGGCACAGATACGCAGTATTTT
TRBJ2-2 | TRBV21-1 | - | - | CASSKGRLALWGWELFF | TGTGCCAGCAGCAAGGGTCGCCTAGCCCTGTGGGGCTGGGAGCTGTTTTTT
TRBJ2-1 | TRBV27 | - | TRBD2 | CASSTGLASNEQFF | TGTGCCAGCAGTACCGGACTAGCGTCCAATGAGCAGTTCTTC
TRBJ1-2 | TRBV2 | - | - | CASSEGRNYGYTF | TGTGCCAGCAGTGAAGGCCGTAACTATGGCTACACCTTC
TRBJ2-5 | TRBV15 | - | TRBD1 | CATSRGWTGEETQYF | TGTGCCACCAGCAGAGGTTGGACAGGGGAAGAGACCCAGTACTTC
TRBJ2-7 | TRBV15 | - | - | CATSRDLGQIYEQYF | TGTGCCACCAGCAGAGATTTAGGACAGATCTACGAGCAGTACTTC
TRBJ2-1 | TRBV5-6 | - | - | CASSLDDHEQFF | TGTGCCAGCAGCTTGGATGATCATGAGCAGTTCTTC